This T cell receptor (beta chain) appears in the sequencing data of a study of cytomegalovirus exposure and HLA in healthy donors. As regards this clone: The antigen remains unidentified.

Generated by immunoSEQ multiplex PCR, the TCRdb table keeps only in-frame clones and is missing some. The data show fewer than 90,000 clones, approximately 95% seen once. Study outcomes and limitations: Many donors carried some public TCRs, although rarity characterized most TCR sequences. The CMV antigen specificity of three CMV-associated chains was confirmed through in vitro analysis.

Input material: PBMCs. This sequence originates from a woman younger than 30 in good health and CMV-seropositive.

CDR3 bases: TGTGCCAGCAGCCCCCTTAGGGGAACAGGAGATACGCAGTATTTT. Encoded protein: CASSPLRGTGDTQYF. The J gene is TRBJ2-3, the V gene TRBV11-1, with D possibly TRBD1 on 5 matching bases. Germline CDR1 and CDR2: SGHAT and FQDESV (reference sequence). Deletions cut 5 bases from V and 5 bases from J, with 17 bases between. This CDR3 region has 15 residues.